The TCR beta chain under discussion was sequenced for a study of cytomegalovirus exposure and HLA in healthy donors. PCR primers comprised 60 Vbeta and 13 Jbeta primers. Some clones are missing from TCRdb's copy, which holds only in-frame ones; the method was immunoSEQ multiplex PCR. The sample shows approximately 120,000 clones, roughly 74% of them seen only once. There are 12 residues in the CDR3. V gave up 8 bases and J gave up 4 bases; unmatched junction bases: 5. Germline-derived CDR1 and CDR2 are LNHDA and SQIVND (reference sequence). This clonotype was obtained from a woman in her 50s in good health and CMV-seropositive. This rearrangement joins TRBV19 to TRBJ2-7; 7 bases align to TRBD1. Specimen: PBMCs. The CDR3 DNA reads TGTGCCAGTTCGGGACAGCGATACGAGCAGTACTTC. Translating it yields CASSGQRYEQYF.